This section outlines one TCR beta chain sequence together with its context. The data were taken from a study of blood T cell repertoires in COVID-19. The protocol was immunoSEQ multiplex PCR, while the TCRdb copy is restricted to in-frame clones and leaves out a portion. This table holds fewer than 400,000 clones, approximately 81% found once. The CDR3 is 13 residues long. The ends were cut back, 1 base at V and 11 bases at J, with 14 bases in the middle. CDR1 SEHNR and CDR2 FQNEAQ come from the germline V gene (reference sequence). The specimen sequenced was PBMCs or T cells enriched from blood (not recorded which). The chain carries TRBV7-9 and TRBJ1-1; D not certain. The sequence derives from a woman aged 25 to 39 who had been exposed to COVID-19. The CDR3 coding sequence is TGTGCCAGCAGCTTAGTAGCGGGGTATGGGGCTTTCTTT. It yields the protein CASSLVAGYGAFF. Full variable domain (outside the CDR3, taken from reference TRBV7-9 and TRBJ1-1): DTGVSQNPRHKITKRGQNVTFRCDPISEHNRLYWYRQTLGQGPEFLTYFQNEAQLEKSRLLSDRFSAERPKGSFSTLEIQRTEQGDSAMYLCASSLVAGYGAFFGQGTRLTVV.